This T cell receptor (beta chain) stems from a study of TIL therapy for anti-PD-1-resistant metastatic lung cancer. Study-wide context: Most patients had lung adenocarcinoma; a handful of tumors were EGFR-mutant, two ALK-rearranged; half smoked currently or formerly.

The immunoSEQ assay was v3. This table comes from immunoSEQ multiplex PCR, and its TCRdb copy is limited to in-frame clones, with some not included. The sample carries about 36,000 clones, 73% recorded once. The time point is: pre-treatment sample, taken before nivolumab and TIL therapy. Germline V gene sequence: CDR1 SGHVS, CDR2 FQNEAQ. This CDR3 is built from 16 residues. Trimming left V 7 bases short and J 5 bases short, with 20 bases between. This chain connects TRBV7-8 to TRBJ2-2; D perhaps matches TRBD2 (7 bases). This receptor was taken from a person aged 25 to 80 with non-small cell lung cancer. The source was blood, collected at baseline. CDR3 DNA: TGTGCCAGCACTCCCCGACGGGGGGCAGTGACCGGGGAGCTGTTTTTT. Amino acids: CASTPRRGAVTGELFF.